Listed here are 2 T cell receptor beta chains from one sample, sequenced in a study of long-term antiretroviral therapy in people with HIV. The assay, immunoSEQ v3.0, was run at survey level. The assay was immunoSEQ multiplex PCR, and TCRdb's table has in-frame clones only and misses some. The table lists just over 35,000 clones, 70% to 90% of them singletons, with roughly a tenth in the top ten. The specimen was unsorted PBMCs, collected 2.2 years after starting antiretroviral therapy. Receptors were obtained from a man younger than 35 with HIV.

The chain employs TRBV4-3 and TRBJ1-1; D is perhaps TRBD1 (5 bases). Germline loops: CDR1 LGHNA, CDR2 YSLEER. Trimming pared 1 base from V and 2 bases from J, leaving 11 bases between. The CDR3 consists of 15 residues. CDR3 DNA sequence: TGCGCCAGCAGCCAAGGGGGCCCAGCTAACACTGAAGCTTTCTTT. Translation: CASSQGGPANTEAFF.

The rearrangement joins TRBV7-9 to TRBJ2-5; maybe TRBD2 (5 bases). The ends were cut back, 4 bases at V and 3 bases at J, with 9 bases in the middle. Germline CDR1 reads SEHNR; CDR2 reads FQNEAQ (reference sequence). The CDR3 has 13 amino acids. The CDR3 DNA follows: TGTGCCAGCAGCTGGGCCGGGGAAGAGACCCAGTACTTC. It translates to CASSWAGEETQYF. Supplemented by reference TRBV7-9 and TRBJ2-5, the full variable domain reads DTGVSQNPRHKITKRGQNVTFRCDPISEHNRLYWYRQTLGQGPEFLTYFQNEAQLEKSRLLSDRFSAERPKGSFSTLEIQRTEQGDSAMYLCASSWAGEETQYFGPGTRLLVL.